This paragraph reports one T cell receptor beta chain. Recent acute infections and vaccinations were absent in the healthy HIV-negative adult donors. The study drew all its donors from Caucasian adults living in Nashville, Tennessee. TCRdb's copy holds only in-frame clones and misses some; the assay was immunoSEQ multiplex PCR. This table has about 1.5 million clones, about 96% appearing once. The germline V gene has CDR1 SGHVS and CDR2 FNYEAQ. Trimming pared 2 bases from V and 2 bases from J, leaving 7 bases between. The CDR3 loop spans 14 amino acids. The data derive from a study of shared clonotypes between healthy human individuals.

The chain has TRBV7-6 and TRBJ1-5; D unclear. What was sequenced was naive CD4+ T cells sorted from blood. The subset was: CD45RA+ positively selected. The source of this sequence is a man aged 25-40 years in good health. The DNA for the CDR3 is TGTGCCAGCAGCTTATTGCCAGGCAATCAGCCCCAGCATTTT. Amino acids: CASSLLPGNQPQHF.